Shown below are 30 T cell receptor beta chains from a single sample sequenced in a study of shared clonotypes between healthy human individuals. The data were produced by immunoSEQ multiplex PCR, yet TCRdb's version contains in-frame clones alone and is incomplete. The sample carries 550,000 to 800,000 clones, under 80% recorded once. Material: memory CD4+ T cells sorted from blood. Subset: CD45RA-negative fraction. The receptors were gathered from a woman aged 25 to 39 in good health.

The CDR3 sequence is CASSLFGGPGETQYF. The CDR3 coding sequence is TGTGCCAGCAGCTTGTTTGGAGGGCCGGGAGAGACCCAGTACTTC. This chain connects TRBV27 to TRBJ2-5, with a weak D call TRBD2 (6 bases). The CDR3 spans 15 residues. Trimming pared 6 bases from V and 4 bases from J, leaving 18 bases between. Germline V gene sequence: CDR1 MNHEY, CDR2 SMNVEV (reference sequence).

This sequence joins TRBV18 and TRBJ2-3, with D maybe TRBD2 (6 bases). Trimming removed 6 bases at V and 6 bases at J, with 19 bases between. Germline lookup yields CDR1 KGHSH and CDR2 LQKENI. This CDR3 spans 15 amino acids. The CDR3 loop is CASSPTSPDGDTQYF. The CDR3 coding sequence is TGTGCCAGCTCCCCTACTAGCCCCGACGGGGATACGCAGTATTTT.

The rearrangement uses TRBV29-1 and TRBJ1-1, with 9 bases aligning to TRBD1. The CDR3 has 10 residues. The V gene's germline CDR1 is SQVTM and CDR2 ANQGSEA. V shed 4 bases, J shed 10 bases, and the junction held 1 base outside the gene matches. DNA of the CDR3: TGCAGCGTTGGGGACAGGGTAGCTTTCTTT. Protein product: CSVGDRVAFF.

The V and J genes are TRBV30 and TRBJ1-1; no firm D call. Trimming cost V 4 bases and J 5 bases, with 14 bases left between them. The CDR3 is 13 amino acids. Germline V gives CDR1 GTSNPN, CDR2 SVGIG (reference sequence). CDR3 loop: CAWTPKIRTEAFF. The CDR3 bases are TGTGCCTGGACCCCAAAGATTCGAACTGAAGCTTTCTTT.

The chain joins TRBV7-2 to TRBJ1-1; D may be TRBD1 (5 bases). The CDR3 sequence is 15 residues long. V was pared by 6 bases and J by 5 bases, with 19 bases between. Germline values: CDR1 SGHTA, CDR2 FQGNSA. This chain's CDR3 is CASSSTPGGLTEAFF. The CDR3 nucleotides read TGTGCCAGCAGTTCAACCCCGGGGGGGTTAACTGAAGCTTTCTTT.

Ten or more counts support this clone. Within the sample, other DNA sequences also encode this same CDR3. The chain joins TRBV18 to TRBJ1-2, with D maybe TRBD1 (5 bases). This CDR3 contains 13 residues. Trimming took off 3 bases at V and 6 bases at J, with 11 bases between the two ends. Germline V gene lookup returns CDR1 KGHSH and CDR2 LQKENI. The CDR3 coding sequence is TGTGCCAGCTCACCTGAGGGGAGTCATGGCTACACCTTC. Translated: CASSPEGSHGYTF.

This clone was seen only a few times. This chain's CDR3 is CASSLVTGGGYEQYF. The CDR3 DNA reads as TGTGCCAGCAGCTTAGTTACCGGGGGGGGATACGAGCAGTACTTC. The chain uses TRBV7-8 and TRBJ2-7; 8 bases are a match to TRBD2. The junction had 6 bases not matched to a gene; V was cut back by 1 base and J by 4 bases. CDR3 length equals 15 residues. Germline V gives CDR1 SGHVS, CDR2 FQNEAQ.

This clone has a handful of counts. Other DNA sequences in this specimen translate into the identical CDR3. The gene calls are TRBV2 and TRBJ2-5; either TRBD1 or TRBD2 may fit D (6 bases each). Germline V gene data show CDR1 as SNHLY and CDR2 as FYNNEI. CDR3 length: 15 amino acids. V was pared by 4 bases and J by 2 bases, with 14 bases between. The CDR3 here is CASSVEGQGQETQYF. The CDR3 DNA reads as TGTGCCAGCAGTGTGGAGGGTCAGGGGCAAGAGACCCAGTACTTC.

A word on this clone: A read error may be the cause here, since a much bigger clone is one base away. Additional DNA sequences in this sample encode the identical CDR3. The chain recombines TRBV5-1 with TRBJ2-1, with 11 bases lining up with TRBD2. The CDR3 covers 15 residues. J gave up 3 bases and V 2 bases, and 1 base lay outside the gene matches. Germline loops: CDR1 SGHRS, CDR2 YFSETQ. This CDR3 is CASSFTSGSYNEQFF. Written as DNA, the CDR3 is TGCGCCAGCAGCTTTACTAGCGGGAGCTACAATGAGCAGTTCTTC.

V and J are TRBV25-1 and TRBJ2-3, with D hard to call. The germline CDR1 and CDR2 sequences are MGHDK and SYGVNS. With 5 bases removed from V and 6 bases from J, the gap between germline ends came to 9 bases. The CDR3 has 12 residues. CDR3 protein: CASSREGDTQYF. The DNA for the CDR3 is TGTGCCAGCAGTAGGGAAGGGGATACGCAGTATTTT.

The chain has TRBV19 and TRBJ2-1, with D perhaps matching TRBD1 (6 bases). Germline-derived CDR1 and CDR2 are LNHDA and SQIVND (reference sequence). The CDR3 covers 15 residues. The V and J ends lost 1 base and 3 bases respectively, with 10 bases between them. In DNA form, the CDR3 reads TGTGCCAGTAGTATAGGTCAGGGGAACTACAATGAGCAGTTCTTC. This codes for CASSIGQGNYNEQFF.

The chain employs TRBV25-1 and TRBJ2-5, with TRBD2 identical over 12 bases. Trimming removed 4 bases from V and 3 bases from J; junction bases left unmatched: 6. This CDR3 has 16 residues. Per germline, CDR1 MGHDK and CDR2 SYGVNS. CDR3 in DNA: TGTGCCAGCAGTGCTAGCGGGAGGGTGGGTGAAGAGACCCAGTACTTC. Its protein is CASSASGRVGEETQYF. The whole variable domain, filled in from reference TRBV25-1 and TRBJ2-5, reads EADIYQTPRYLVIGTGKKITLECSQTMGHDKMYWYQQDPGMELHLIHYSYGVNSTEKGDLSSESTVSRIRTEHFPLTLESARPSHTSQYLCASSASGRVGEETQYFGPGTRLLVL.

The rearrangement uses TRBV5-6 and TRBJ2-3, with 8 bases fitting TRBD1. The V segment lost 4 bases and the J segment 6 bases; nucleotides outside the gene matches: 4. The CDR3 extends over 13 amino acids. The germline V gene encodes CDR1 SGHDT and CDR2 YYEEEE. The CDR3: CASSRNRGDTQYF. CDR3 in DNA: TGTGCCAGCAGCCGCAACAGGGGGGATACGCAGTATTTT.

This chain uses TRBV7-9 with TRBJ2-2, with D perhaps matching TRBD1 (6 bases). CDR1 and CDR2 (germline): SEHNR, FQNEAQ (reference sequence). V shed 5 bases and J shed 5 bases, with 18 bases lying between them. The CDR3 loop spans 16 amino acids. CDR3: CASSTGTGEITGELFF. CDR3 coding DNA: TGTGCCAGCAGCACAGGGACGGGTGAAATAACCGGGGAGCTGTTTTTT.

This chain uses TRBV6-1 with TRBJ1-5; D is uncertain. This CDR3 has 16 residues. V dropped 3 bases and J dropped 1 base, with 13 bases sitting between them. Looked up from germline, CDR1 is MNHNS and CDR2 is SASEGT. The CDR3 sequence is CASSERVLASNQPQHF. DNA of the CDR3: TGTGCCAGCAGTGAGAGGGTTCTGGCGAGCAATCAGCCCCAGCATTTT.

The chain combines TRBV2 with TRBJ2-7; unclear D gene. The length of the CDR3 is 14 residues. V shed 7 bases and J shed 1 base, with 14 bases lying between them. Germline-derived CDR1 and CDR2 are SNHLY and FYNNEI. This chain's CDR3 is CASTGQSTSYEQYF. CDR3 DNA: TGTGCCAGCACGGGCCAGAGCACTTCCTACGAGCAGTACTTC.

This rearrangement joins TRBV21-1 to TRBJ2-3. TRBV21-1 is listed as a pseudogene. The CDR3 totals 14 residues. The CDR3 coding sequence is TGTGCCAGCAGGGCTAGGGAACTATCAGATACGCAGTATTTT. This gives the protein CASRARELSDTQYF.

The chain is built from TRBV27 and TRBJ2-7; possible D gene TRBD2, 6 bases. Trimming stripped 6 bases from V and 1 base from J, with 19 bases between. The CDR3 contains 16 residues. The germline V gene encodes CDR1 MNHEY and CDR2 SMNVEV (reference sequence). The CDR3 protein is CASRGLGRIPSYEQYF. The CDR3 bases are TGTGCCAGCAGGGGACTGGGACGGATTCCGTCCTACGAGCAGTACTTC.

This clone turned up a few times. The V call is TRBV4-2, the J call TRBJ2-2, with D tentatively TRBD1 (5 bases). The germline gives CDR1 LGHNA, CDR2 YNFKEQ. Deletions cut 5 bases from V and 0 bases from J, with 10 bases between. This CDR3 contains 15 residues. The DNA of the CDR3 is TGTGCCAGCAGCTCGGACATTTCGAACACCGGGGAGCTGTTTTTT. This translates into CASSSDISNTGELFF.

V is TRBV28 and J is TRBJ1-2, with 10 bases that match TRBD1. The trim removed 5 bases at V and 7 bases at J, leaving 7 bases unmatched. From germline, CDR1 is MDHEN and CDR2 SYDVKM. The CDR3 covers 14 residues. CDR3 bases: TGTGCCAGCAGTACGAGACAGGGGGCGCTTGGCTACACCTTC. Translation gives CASSTRQGALGYTF.

This chain joins TRBV15 and TRBJ1-1; D is unresolved. V was shortened by 4 bases and J by 6 bases, with 9 bases between the two germline ends. CDR1 and CDR2 (germline): LNHNV, YYDKDF (reference sequence). There are 12 residues in the CDR3. The DNA of the CDR3 is TGTGCCACCAGCACAGGCGACTCTGAAGCTTTCTTT. This translates into CATSTGDSEAFF.

The chain employs TRBV6-4 and TRBJ2-1, with TRBD2 matching over 11 bases. Trimming at V came to 11 bases and at J to 8 bases, leaving 23 bases not matched to a gene. Germline V CDR1 and CDR2: MRHNA, SNTAGT. The CDR3 extends over 18 amino acids. The CDR3 nucleotides are TGTGCCGACTTTGTCGGCTTCGGGGTAGCGGGAGGGTTGTATGAGCAGTTCTTC. Translating gives CADFVGFGVAGGLYEQFF.

The chain has TRBV19 and TRBJ2-7; possible D gene TRBD1, 6 bases. Germline lookup yields CDR1 LNHDA and CDR2 SQIVND (reference sequence). The CDR3 extends over 15 amino acids. The V end lost 2 bases, the J end lost 0 bases, and 11 bases lay between the germline ends. The CDR3 coding sequence is TGTGCCAGTAGTATATCAGGGGTCGTCTCCTACGAGCAGTACTTC. It is translated as CASSISGVVSYEQYF.

The chain has TRBV9 and TRBJ2-3; 9 bases agree with TRBD2. V shed 0 bases, J shed 0 bases, and the junction held 8 bases outside the gene matches. CDR3 length: 18 residues. Looked up from germline, CDR1 is SGDLS and CDR2 is YYNGEE. The CDR3 sequence: CASSVERHTSGSTDTQYF. The CDR3 DNA is TGTGCCAGCAGCGTAGAGAGGCACACTAGCGGGAGCACAGATACGCAGTATTTT.

For this clone: The sample contains more than one DNA sequence encoding this CDR3. The CDR3 region is CASSATYEQYF. In nucleotides, the CDR3 is TGTGCCAGCAGCGCGACGTACGAGCAGTACTTC. The chain is built from TRBV11-2 and TRBJ2-7, with D unclear. The CDR3 has 11 residues. Trimming took off 5 bases at V and 4 bases at J, with 6 bases between the two ends. The germline V gene has CDR1 SGHAT and CDR2 FQNNGV.

The chain employs TRBV2 and TRBJ2-1; 7 bases map to TRBD1. This CDR3 is 16 amino acids long. Germline loops: CDR1 SNHLY, CDR2 FYNNEI. Trimming at V came to 6 bases and at J to 7 bases, leaving 15 bases not matched to a gene. The CDR3 loop is CASRERTGPPGNEQFF. As DNA, the CDR3 is TGTGCCAGCAGGGAAAGGACAGGACCCCCGGGGAATGAGCAGTTCTTC.

V is TRBV2 and J is TRBJ2-7, with 10 bases that match TRBD1. Germline V gives CDR1 SNHLY, CDR2 FYNNEI. Trimming at V came to 6 bases and at J to 6 bases, leaving 8 bases not matched to a gene. The CDR3 has 14 amino acids. This chain's CDR3 is CASSSGQGEGEQYF. The CDR3 DNA reads TGTGCCAGCAGCTCCGGACAGGGGGAAGGCGAGCAGTACTTC.

This sequence joins TRBV11-2 and TRBJ2-5; TRBD1 matches at 9 bases. CDR3 size: 17 residues. Germline V gene sequence: CDR1 SGHAT, CDR2 FQNNGV. The trim removed 2 bases at V and 5 bases at J, leaving 12 bases unmatched. The CDR3 DNA reads as TGTGCCAGCAGCTTACATTACGGGGGACAGGGTGTTGAGACCCAGTACTTC. Amino acid sequence: CASSLHYGGQGVETQYF.

This chain links TRBV30 with TRBJ2-7; 7 bases align to TRBD1. Germline V gives CDR1 GTSNPN, CDR2 SVGIG (reference sequence). Trimming cost V 7 bases and J 3 bases; bases outside gene matches: 9. The CDR3 runs to 13 residues. The CDR3 loop reads CASRTGGGYEQYF. In nucleotides, the CDR3 is TGTGCCTCTAGGACAGGTGGCGGCTACGAGCAGTACTTC. Looking up the rest from reference TRBV30 and TRBJ2-7 gives the full variable domain: SQTIHQWPATLVQPVGSPLSLECTVEGTSNPNLYWYRQAAGRGLQLLFYSVGIGQISSEVPQNLSASRPQDRQFILSSKKLLLSDSGFYLCASRTGGGYEQYFGPGTRLTVT.

The sample holds a few counts of this clone. This chain links TRBV5-1 with TRBJ2-1; D is perhaps TRBD2 (5 bases). CDR3 length: 14 residues. V was pared by 6 bases and J by 0 bases, with 10 bases between. Germline values: CDR1 SGHRS, CDR2 YFSETQ. The CDR3 is CASMPGGSYNEQFF. As DNA, the CDR3 is TGCGCCAGCATGCCCGGAGGCTCCTACAATGAGCAGTTCTTC.